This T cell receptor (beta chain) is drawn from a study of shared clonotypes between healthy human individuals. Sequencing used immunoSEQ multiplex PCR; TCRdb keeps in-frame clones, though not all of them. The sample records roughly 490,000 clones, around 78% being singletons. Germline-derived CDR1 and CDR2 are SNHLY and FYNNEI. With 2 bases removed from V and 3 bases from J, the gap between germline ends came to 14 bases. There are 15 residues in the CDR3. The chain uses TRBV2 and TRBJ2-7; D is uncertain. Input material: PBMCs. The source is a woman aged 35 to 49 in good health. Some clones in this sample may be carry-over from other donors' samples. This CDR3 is CASSESGSGDYEQYF. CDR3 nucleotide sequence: TGTGCCAGCAGTGAATCCGGATCGGGCGACTACGAGCAGTACTTC.